The next 28 T cell receptor beta chains were all read from a single sample in a study of T cells in Graves' hyperthyroidism and ophthalmopathy. There were TCR beta CDR3 regions amplified from RNA transcripts. The HTBI primer set was used in a first-round RT-PCR of the TCR CDR3. TCRdb processed the multiplex PCR reads anew with MiXCR; each CDR3 protein has one entry. Of about 300,000 distinct CDR3 sequences listed, roughly 18% are singletons. The material sequenced was blood. Receptor source: a man between 45 and 60 years old with Graves' ophthalmopathy.

The chain is built from TRBV24-1 and TRBJ2-1; 8 bases are shared with TRBD2. V dropped 3 bases and J dropped 7; count of bases not matched to a gene: 10. The CDR3 runs to 16 residues. The germline CDR1 and CDR2 sequences are KGHDR and SFDVKD. CDR3 in DNA: TGTGCCACCAGTGATGGGGAGCGGGAGAGGGGAAATGAGCAGTTCTTC. Its translation is CATSDGERERGNEQFF.

On this clonotype: A much larger clone is a single base away; this may be a read error. J is TRBJ2-3 and V is TRBV2; D perhaps matches TRBD1 (5 bases). Trimming cost V 10 bases and J 6 bases, with 17 bases left between them. CDR3 size: 13 residues. Germline V lookup: CDR1 SNHLY, CDR2 FYNNEI. CDR3 loop: CAITQELGDTQYF. The DNA of the CDR3 is TGTGCCATAACACAGGAGTTAGGGGATACGCAGTATTTT. Combining the CDR3 with reference TRBV2 and TRBJ2-3 gives the whole variable domain EPEVTQTPSHQVTQMGQEVILRCVPISNHLYFYWYRQILGQKVEFLVSFYNNEISEKSEIFDDQFSVERPDGSNFTLKIRSTKLEDSAMYFCAITQELGDTQYFGPGTRLTVL.

This clonotype has more than one count but fewer than ten. The chain combines TRBV12-3 or TRBV12-4 with TRBJ1-2; D is unresolved. Trimming took off 4 bases at V and 7 bases at J, with 13 bases between the two ends. The CDR3 consists of 13 residues. The CDR3 reads CASSWEGIGGYTF. Here the CDR3 DNA reads TGTGCCAGCAGTTGGGAGGGAATAGGTGGCTACACCTTC.

This clonotype was seen ten or more times. The rearrangement uses TRBV11-2 and TRBJ1-3; D is unclear. The CDR3 is made up of 13 amino acids. Looked up from germline, CDR1 is SGHAT and CDR2 is FQNNGV. V was trimmed by 4 bases and J by 6 bases, leaving 10 bases between them. CDR3 region: CASSSRTQNTIYF. The DNA of the CDR3 is TGTGCCAGCAGCTCCAGGACCCAAAACACCATATATTTT.

This clonotype was seen ten or more times. The chain is built from TRBV7-3 and TRBJ1-1; perhaps TRBD1 as D (6 bases). The CDR3 extends over 15 amino acids. Germline CDR1 reads SGHTA; CDR2 reads FQGTGA. Between the trimmed V and J ends, which lost 5 bases and 1 base, there was a span of 14 bases. The CDR3: CASSLTGTQNTEAFF. CDR3 bases: TGTGCCAGCAGCCTTACCGGGACACAGAACACTGAAGCTTTCTTT.

This clonotype has a count of ten or more. V and J are TRBV6-1 and TRBJ1-2; 8 bases are a match to TRBD1. The junction had 7 bases not matched to a gene; V was cut back by 6 bases and J by 4 bases. CDR1 and CDR2 (germline): MNHNS, SASEGT. The CDR3 has 14 residues. CDR3 coding DNA: TGTGCCAGCAGAACCGGGACAGGCGGCTATGGCTACACCTTC. This codes for CASRTGTGGYGYTF.

This clonotype was seen only once. J is TRBJ2-7 and V is TRBV6-2 or TRBV6-3, with TRBD2 identical over 13 bases. After removal of 5 bases from V and 3 bases from J, the junction contained 4 bases not matched to a gene. The CDR3 spans 15 residues. In germline, CDR1 is MNHEY, CDR2 SVGEGT. Written as DNA, the CDR3 is TGTGCCAGCAGTGCCTGGACTAGCGGGAGCTACGAGCAGTACTTC. Its translation is CASSAWTSGSYEQYF.

This chain links TRBV4-1 with TRBJ1-2, with a weak D call TRBD1 (5 bases). Germline CDR1 is MGHRA and CDR2 is YSYEKL. V was pared by 4 bases and J by 6 bases, with 18 bases between. CDR3 length: 15 amino acids. The chain's CDR3 is CASSPGGARLDGYTF. CDR3 in DNA: TGCGCCAGCAGCCCCGGAGGGGCCCGACTTGATGGCTACACCTTC.

This chain links TRBV5-6 with TRBJ2-7; D is unresolved. Germline V CDR1 and CDR2: SGHDT, YYEEEE. With 0 bases removed from V and 0 bases from J, the gap between germline ends came to 10 bases. The CDR3 extends over 15 amino acids. The CDR3 DNA is TGTGCCAGCAGCTTGGATCCCGGATTCTCCTACGAGCAGTACTTC. Amino acid sequence: CASSLDPGFSYEQYF.

This sequence joins TRBV9 and TRBJ2-3, with D maybe TRBD2 (5 bases). Germline V gene data show CDR1 as SGDLS and CDR2 as YYNGEE. The ends were cut back, 0 bases at V and 2 bases at J, with 16 bases in the middle. The CDR3 totals 17 residues. In DNA form, the CDR3 reads TGTGCCAGCAGCGTAGGTCCAGCGGCACTCTTCACAGATACGCAGTATTTT. Residues: CASSVGPAALFTDTQYF.

The chain joins TRBV5-1 to TRBJ2-1, with 11 bases that match TRBD2. The CDR3 has 13 amino acids. From germline, CDR1 is SGHRS and CDR2 YFSETQ. The V and J ends lost 3 bases and 11 bases, in that order; junction bases with no gene match: 4. The CDR3: CASSYLAGGQQFF. The CDR3 coding sequence is TGCGCCAGCAGCTATCTAGCGGGAGGCCAGCAGTTCTTC.

This clonotype has more than one count but fewer than ten. The chain uses TRBV11-2 and TRBJ2-1; 12 bases agree with TRBD2. The CDR3 length is 16 residues. Per the germline V gene, CDR1 is SGHAT and CDR2 is FQNNGV. Germline trimming cut 4 bases from V and 2 bases from J; bases unmatched to any gene: 3. The CDR3 bases are TGTGCCAGCAGCTCCGGACTAGCGGGAACCTACAATGAGCAGTTCTTC. Translated, it gives CASSSGLAGTYNEQFF.

The chain recombines TRBV6-6 with TRBJ1-3; D call uncertain. V lost 5 bases and J 0 bases, leaving 11 bases between the germline ends. CDR1 and CDR2 (germline): MNHNY, SVGAGI (reference sequence). The CDR3 totals 15 residues. Here the CDR3 DNA reads TGTGCCAGCAGTACCCGAGAATACTCTGGAAACACCATATATTTT. This translates into CASSTREYSGNTIYF.

This clonotype has a handful of counts. The rearrangement links TRBV7-6 to TRBJ2-5; possible D gene TRBD2, 7 bases. CDR1 SGHVS and CDR2 FNYEAQ come from the germline V gene. Trimming stripped 6 bases from V and 4 bases from J, with 21 bases between. This CDR3 region has 16 residues. In DNA, the CDR3 is TGTGCCAGCAGACCAATCCTCGGGGGGCGCCCAGAGACCCAGTACTTC. Protein sequence: CASRPILGGRPETQYF.

Only a few counts were recorded for this clonotype. J is TRBJ2-1 and V is TRBV6-1; D gene unclear. The CDR3 spans 16 residues. V was trimmed by 5 bases and J by 4 bases, leaving 18 bases between them. The germline V gene has CDR1 MNHNS and CDR2 SASEGT. The chain's CDR3 is CASSPRTASVYNEQFF. In DNA, the CDR3 is TGTGCCAGCAGTCCGAGGACCGCGTCCGTGTACAATGAGCAGTTCTTC.

This clonotype has only a few counts. CDR3 amino acids: CASGSPTSGRGLGELFF. CDR3 sequence (DNA): TGTGCTAGTGGTTCGCCGACTAGCGGGAGGGGATTAGGGGAGCTGTTTTTT. The chain links TRBV12-5 to TRBJ2-2, with 14 bases fitting TRBD2. With 4 bases clipped from V and 8 bases from J, the junction kept 9 bases outside the gene matches. Per germline, CDR1 LGHNT and CDR2 FRNRAP. This CDR3 has 17 residues.

This clonotype appeared a few times. CDR3 bases: TGTGCCAGCAGCGTTACCGGGAGGGCGGCTTACAATGAGCAGTTCTTC. Its protein is CASSVTGRAAYNEQFF. The chain joins TRBV9 to TRBJ2-1, with 8 bases lining up with TRBD2. Germline values: CDR1 SGDLS, CDR2 YYNGEE. This CDR3 contains 16 residues. With V trimmed by 2 bases and J by 4 bases, 8 bases remained unmatched. The whole variable domain, remainder taken from reference TRBV9 and TRBJ2-1, is DSGVTQTPKHLITATGQRVTLRCSPRSGDLSVYWYQQSLDQGLQFLIQYYNGEERAKGNILERFSAQQFPDLHSELNLSSLELGDSALYFCASSVTGRAAYNEQFFGPGTRLTVL.

This chain uses TRBV18 with TRBJ1-3, with D possibly matching TRBD1 (6 bases). V was clipped by 3 bases and J by 3 bases, with 12 bases between them. From germline, CDR1 is KGHSH and CDR2 LQKENI. This CDR3 comprises 15 residues. CDR3 in amino acids: CASSPGGARGNTIYF. As DNA, the CDR3 is TGTGCCAGCTCACCCGGGGGGGCGCGTGGAAACACCATATATTTT.

This clonotype was observed at least ten times. The chain joins TRBV12-3 or TRBV12-4 to TRBJ2-1; TRBD2 matches at 10 bases. The CDR3 is 17 residues long. The junction had 10 bases not matched to a gene; V was cut back by 1 base and J by 7 bases. CDR3 sequence (DNA): TGTGCCAGCAGTTTAGTGAGAGCGGGAGGGCCAGCAAATGAGCAGTTCTTC. Its protein product is CASSLVRAGGPANEQFF.

The table lists this clonotype with a few counts. This sequence joins TRBV4-1 and TRBJ1-4; D may be TRBD1 (5 bases). CDR1 MGHRA and CDR2 YSYEKL come from the germline V gene. V dropped 7 bases and J dropped 2 bases, with 11 bases sitting between them. The length of the CDR3 is 14 residues. CDR3 bases: TGCGCCAGCAAATCAGGGAGTACTAATGAAAAACTGTTTTTT. Encoded protein: CASKSGSTNEKLFF.

This clonotype occurred a few times. V and J are TRBV4-1 and TRBJ2-1; D is uncertain. The CDR3 totals 14 residues. CDR1 MGHRA and CDR2 YSYEKL come from the germline V gene. V gave up 6 bases and J gave up 2 bases, with 11 bases separating them. The CDR3 DNA is TGCGCCAGCAGGTTCGACAACGCCTACAATGAGCAGTTCTTC. As protein: CASRFDNAYNEQFF.

This clonotype showed up just a few times. This chain connects TRBV9 to TRBJ2-5, with 9 bases that match TRBD2. CDR1 is SGDLS and CDR2 is YYNGEE in the germline V gene. The CDR3 consists of 15 residues. J lost 3 bases, V lost 4 bases, and 7 bases had no gene match. The DNA for the CDR3 is TGTGCCAGCAGCTCCTCCGGGACTAGCAAAGAGACCCAGTACTTC. Protein: CASSSSGTSKETQYF. The full variable domain, rest sourced from reference TRBV9 and TRBJ2-5, is DSGVTQTPKHLITATGQRVTLRCSPRSGDLSVYWYQQSLDQGLQFLIQYYNGEERAKGNILERFSAQQFPDLHSELNLSSLELGDSALYFCASSSSGTSKETQYFGPGTRLLVL.

In its sample, this clonotype was seen many times. The genes are TRBV5-6 and TRBJ2-1, with 11 nucleotides matching TRBD2. The germline V gene encodes CDR1 SGHDT and CDR2 YYEEEE. V gave up 4 bases and J gave up 6 bases; unmatched junction bases: 9. The CDR3 is 16 residues long. The CDR3 reads CASSRYSGRASNEQFF. The CDR3 coding sequence is TGTGCCAGCAGCCGGTATAGCGGGAGGGCCTCCAATGAGCAGTTCTTC.

This chain joins TRBV9 and TRBJ1-2; D may be TRBD1 (5 bases). This CDR3 contains 11 residues. The germline V gene has CDR1 SGDLS and CDR2 YYNGEE. Trimming removed 9 bases from V and 4 bases from J, with 10 bases in between. CDR3 protein: CAIRVSYGYTF. As DNA, the CDR3 is TGTGCCATCAGGGTTAGCTATGGCTACACCTTC.

This CDR3 reads CASSYEDPKSEQYF. The CDR3 nucleotides read TGTGCCAGCAGTTACGAGGACCCTAAGAGCGAGCAGTACTTC. This chain links TRBV27 with TRBJ2-7, with D uncertain. The CDR3 runs 14 residues. Germline V gene data show CDR1 as MNHEY and CDR2 as SMNVEV (reference sequence). Trimming pared 4 bases from V and 6 bases from J, leaving 16 bases between.

This clonotype came up a few times. J is TRBJ1-5 and V is TRBV5-6; TRBD1 aligns across 7 bases. Looked up from germline, CDR1 is SGHDT and CDR2 is YYEEEE. The CDR3 loop spans 16 amino acids. J gave up 0 bases and V 3 bases, and 6 bases lay outside the gene matches. Written as DNA, the CDR3 is TGTGCCAGCAGCTATCGGACAGGCTATAGCAATCAGCCCCAGCATTTT. The encoded protein is CASSYRTGYSNQPQHF.

This clonotype was detected only a few times. This sequence joins TRBV19 and TRBJ2-5; TRBD2 agrees at 7 bases. The V segment lost 5 bases and the J segment 4 bases; nucleotides outside the gene matches: 7. Germline V gene data show CDR1 as LNHDA and CDR2 as SQIVND (reference sequence). The CDR3 has 14 residues. The DNA for the CDR3 is TGTGCCAGTAGTCGGGGAGGGACGGGAGAGACCCAGTACTTC. It translates to CASSRGGTGETQYF. The entire variable domain, with the rest obtained from reference TRBV19 and TRBJ2-5, is as follows: DGGITQSPKYLFRKEGQNVTLSCEQNLNHDAMYWYRQDPGQGLRLIYYSQIVNDFQKGDIAEGYSVSREKKESFPLTVTSAQKNPTAFYLCASSRGGTGETQYFGPGTRLLVL.

This clonotype was observed at least ten times. The chain joins TRBV3-1 to TRBJ1-2; D may be TRBD1 (5 bases). V dropped 3 bases and J dropped 8 bases, with 19 bases sitting between them. Germline V lookup: CDR1 LGHDT, CDR2 YNNKEL (reference sequence). The CDR3 contains 15 residues. CDR3 sequence: CASSQTRDAGRGYTF. In DNA, the CDR3 is TGTGCCAGCAGCCAGACCCGGGACGCCGGAAGGGGCTACACCTTC.